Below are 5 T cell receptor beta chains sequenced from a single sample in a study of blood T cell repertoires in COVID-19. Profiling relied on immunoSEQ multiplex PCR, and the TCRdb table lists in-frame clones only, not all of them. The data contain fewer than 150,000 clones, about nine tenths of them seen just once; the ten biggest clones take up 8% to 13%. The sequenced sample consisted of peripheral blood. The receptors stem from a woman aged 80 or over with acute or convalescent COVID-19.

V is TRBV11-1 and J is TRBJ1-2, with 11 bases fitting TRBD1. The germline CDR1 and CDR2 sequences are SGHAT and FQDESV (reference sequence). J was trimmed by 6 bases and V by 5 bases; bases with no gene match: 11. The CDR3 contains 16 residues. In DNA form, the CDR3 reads TGTGCCAGCAGCCCCAGGACAGGGGGCGCTTTCAATGGCTACACCTTC. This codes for CASSPRTGGAFNGYTF.

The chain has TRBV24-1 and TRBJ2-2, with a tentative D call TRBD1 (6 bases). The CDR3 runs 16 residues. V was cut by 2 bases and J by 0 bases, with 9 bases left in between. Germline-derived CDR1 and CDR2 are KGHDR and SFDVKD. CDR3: CATSDSGHANTGELFF. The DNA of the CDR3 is TGTGCCACCAGTGATTCGGGACACGCGAACACCGGGGAGCTGTTTTTT.

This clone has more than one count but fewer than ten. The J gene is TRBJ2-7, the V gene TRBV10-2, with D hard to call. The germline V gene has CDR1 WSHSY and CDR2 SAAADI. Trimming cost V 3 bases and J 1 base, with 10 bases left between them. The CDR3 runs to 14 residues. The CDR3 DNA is TGCGCCAGCAGTGACACAGCACGGTCCTACGAGCAGTACTTC. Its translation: CASSDTARSYEQYF.

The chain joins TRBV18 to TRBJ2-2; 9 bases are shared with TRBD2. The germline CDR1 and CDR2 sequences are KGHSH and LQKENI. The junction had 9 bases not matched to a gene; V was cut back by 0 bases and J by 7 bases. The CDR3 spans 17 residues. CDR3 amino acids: CASSPPGLAQPGGELFF. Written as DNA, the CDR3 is TGTGCCAGCTCACCACCGGGACTAGCCCAGCCCGGCGGGGAGCTGTTTTTT.

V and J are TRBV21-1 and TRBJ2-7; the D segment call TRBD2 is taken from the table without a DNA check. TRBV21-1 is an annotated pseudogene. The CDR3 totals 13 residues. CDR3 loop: CASSKDYPYEQYF. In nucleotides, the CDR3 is TGTGCCAGCAGCAAAGACTATCCCTACGAGCAGTACTTC.